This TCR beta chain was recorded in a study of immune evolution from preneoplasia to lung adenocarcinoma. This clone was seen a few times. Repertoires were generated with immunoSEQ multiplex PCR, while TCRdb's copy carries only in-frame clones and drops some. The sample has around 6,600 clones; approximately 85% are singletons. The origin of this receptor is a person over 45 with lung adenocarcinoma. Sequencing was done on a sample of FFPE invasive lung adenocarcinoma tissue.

CDR3 region: CASSIVPNTEAFF. The CDR3 DNA reads as TGTGCCAGTAGTATTGTTCCGAACACTGAAGCTTTCTTT. The chain is built from TRBV19 and TRBJ1-1; D ambiguous. Germline lookup yields CDR1 LNHDA and CDR2 SQIVND (reference sequence). Between the trimmed V and J ends, which lost 3 bases and 1 base, there was a span of 6 bases. The CDR3 sequence is 13 residues long.